These 20 T cell receptor beta chains share one sample of origin, sequenced in a study of regulatory dendritic cells for organ transplantation. Data came from immunoSEQ multiplex PCR; TCRdb stores just in-frame clones and leaves some out. The data show about 21,000 clones, 85% seen once. CFSE-labeled sorted T cells met regulatory or mature dendritic cells for 5 to 6 days. These receptors lack a known antigen. Sequencing was done on a sample of naive CD4+ T cells from blood cultured with dendritic cells. As for subset: CD45RA+ naive T cells. All receptors come from a human donor in good health.

V gene TRBV18 combines with J gene TRBJ1-6; no clear D. The length of the CDR3 is 15 residues. V lost 5 bases and J lost 7, with 15 bases in between. CDR1 is KGHSH, CDR2 LQKENI, per germline. The CDR3 loop is CASSSGNLGNSPLHF. CDR3 nucleotide sequence: TGTGCCAGCTCATCGGGCAATCTGGGGAATTCACCCCTCCACTTT.

This chain uses TRBV29-1 with TRBJ2-2, with 8 bases lining up with TRBD2. The CDR3 contains 15 residues. CDR1 and CDR2 from the germline V gene are SQVTM and ANQGSEA. V shed 2 bases, J shed 7 bases, and the junction held 9 bases outside the gene matches. The CDR3 reads CSVELASGFGGELFF. The CDR3 nucleotides are TGCAGCGTTGAACTGGCTAGCGGGTTCGGCGGGGAGCTGTTTTTT.

V is TRBV10-3 and J is TRBJ2-1, with TRBD2 matching 8 bases. Germline trimming cut 5 bases from V and 5 bases from J; bases unmatched to any gene: 11. Germline V gene data show CDR1 as ENHRY and CDR2 as SYGVKD. The CDR3 loop spans 16 amino acids. DNA for the CDR3: TGTGCCATCAGTTTTATGGCGGGGGGCATGGACAATGAGCAGTTCTTC. This gives the protein CAISFMAGGMDNEQFF.

This clone occurred once. The chain carries TRBV29-1 and TRBJ2-1; D uncertain. The germline V gene encodes CDR1 SQVTM and CDR2 ANQGSEA. Trimming removed 0 bases at V and 9 bases at J, with 18 bases between. The CDR3 runs to 15 residues. The CDR3 DNA follows: TGCAGCGTTGAAGAAAGATACCTCGGAGTGGGTGAGCAGTTCTTC. Translated: CSVEERYLGVGEQFF.

The CDR3 is CAISESRAPQPQHF. The CDR3 region has the DNA TGTGCCATCAGTGAGTCGAGGGCACCCCAGCCCCAGCATTTT. The chain recombines TRBV10-3 with TRBJ1-5; D gene ambiguous. Trimming took 0 bases from V and 7 from J, leaving 10 bases between them. Germline V gives CDR1 ENHRY, CDR2 SYGVKD. The CDR3 sequence is 14 residues long.

The chain combines TRBV11-2 with TRBJ1-1; no firm D call. Trimming removed 1 base from V and 2 bases from J, with 11 bases in between. This CDR3 spans 15 amino acids. The germline gives CDR1 SGHAT, CDR2 FQNNGV. The CDR3: CASSLVTRSNTEAFF. The DNA for the CDR3 is TGTGCCAGCAGCTTAGTAACCAGGAGTAACACTGAAGCTTTCTTT.

The V call is TRBV7-9, the J call TRBJ2-1; no definite D call. CDR3 length: 13 residues. Germline V gives CDR1 SEHNR, CDR2 FQNEAQ (reference sequence). Trimming cost V 2 bases and J 12 bases, with 14 bases left between them. The CDR3 sequence: CASSLSGNIVQFF. The CDR3 DNA reads as TGTGCCAGCAGCTTATCGGGTAATATCGTGCAGTTCTTC.

In its sample, this clone was seen a few times. This chain joins TRBV2 and TRBJ2-7; D possibly corresponds to TRBD2 (6 bases). CDR1 is SNHLY, CDR2 FYNNEI, per germline. There are 17 residues in the CDR3. The ends were cut back, 7 bases at V and 9 bases at J, with 31 bases in the middle. The CDR3 sequence: CASTVGSGGTSNVWQYF. DNA of the CDR3: TGTGCCAGCACCGTGGGTTCAGGAGGGACGTCCAACGTTTGGCAGTACTTC.

This sequence joins TRBV7-8 and TRBJ2-5; maybe TRBD2 (6 bases). The CDR3 runs to 16 residues. With 5 bases removed from V and 4 bases from J, the gap between germline ends came to 20 bases. Germline lookup yields CDR1 SGHVS and CDR2 FQNEAQ. CDR3 residues: CASSGAPGLGGETQYF. CDR3 nucleotide sequence: TGTGCCAGCAGCGGGGCACCGGGCTTGGGGGGAGAGACCCAGTACTTC. The full variable domain, in which reference TRBV7-8 and TRBJ2-5 provide the parts outside the CDR3, is GAGVSQSPRYKVAKRGQDVALRCDPISGHVSLFWYQQALGQGPEFLTYFQNEAQLDKSGLPSDRFFAERPEGSVSTLKIQRTQQEDSAVYLCASSGAPGLGGETQYFGPGTRLLVL.

The chain couples TRBV29-1 to TRBJ1-2; no reliable D call. The CDR3 length is 11 residues. The V gene lost 3 bases and the J gene lost 9 bases, with 11 bases spanning the gap. The V gene's germline CDR1 is SQVTM and CDR2 ANQGSEA. CDR3 bases: TGCAGCGTTGAGTCCCGGCCTCGCTACACCTTC. Protein sequence: CSVESRPRYTF.

This clone has more than one count but fewer than ten. A read error may produce the germline difference seen at one junction end. J is TRBJ1-1 and V is TRBV12-5, with a weak D call TRBD1 (5 bases). The germline V gene encodes CDR1 LGHNT and CDR2 FRNRAP. This CDR3 is built from 13 residues. This CDR3 reads CASGPKGALGLSF. The CDR3 DNA follows: TGTGCTAGTGGACCTAAAGGGGCCTTAGGGTTGTCGTTT.

This clone was counted only a few times. The chain has TRBV19 and TRBJ1-4; D not resolved. The CDR3 loop spans 14 amino acids. Germline V gene data show CDR1 as LNHDA and CDR2 as SQIVND (reference sequence). The ends were cut back, 6 bases at V and 3 bases at J, with 11 bases in the middle. CDR3 nucleotides: TGTGCCAGTAGGACACACGGACCTAATGAAAAACTGTTTTTT. This gives the protein CASRTHGPNEKLFF.

The genes are TRBV28 and TRBJ1-1, with D possibly TRBD1 on 6 matching bases. Germline loops: CDR1 MDHEN, CDR2 SYDVKM. The CDR3 loop spans 13 amino acids. V was pared by 5 bases and J by 3 bases, with 10 bases between. DNA of the CDR3: TGTGCCAGCAGTCCCAGGGGCTACACTGAAGCTTTCTTT. The encoded protein is CASSPRGYTEAFF.

J is TRBJ1-2 and V is TRBV6-5; D uncertain. This CDR3 has 16 residues. Trimming took off 0 bases at V and 1 base at J, with 12 bases between the two ends. Germline loops: CDR1 MNHEY, CDR2 SVGAGI. The CDR3 loop reads CASSYSLVGFNYGYTF. The CDR3 DNA is TGTGCCAGCAGTTACTCTTTGGTTGGGTTTAACTATGGCTACACCTTC.

The CDR3 loop reads CARDRGSCGYTF. The CDR3 nucleotides are TGTGCCAGGGACAGGGGTTCGTGTGGCTACACCTTC. The genes are TRBV27 and TRBJ1-2; 9 bases fit TRBD1. Trimming removed 9 bases from V and 7 bases from J; junction bases left unmatched: 6. The length of the CDR3 is 12 residues. Germline V gene lookup returns CDR1 MNHEY and CDR2 SMNVEV (reference sequence).

The gene calls are TRBV18 and TRBJ2-7; 8 bases are shared with TRBD1. This CDR3 spans 15 amino acids. The germline CDR1 and CDR2 sequences are KGHSH and LQKENI. The V and J ends lost 4 bases and 5 bases, in that order; junction bases with no gene match: 10. The CDR3 nucleotides read TGTGCCAGCTCACGATTGCCGGGACAGGACAACGAGCAGTACTTC. Residues: CASSRLPGQDNEQYF.

The V gene is TRBV6-1, the J gene TRBJ1-5; a weak D match, TRBD1 (5 bases). Germline loops: CDR1 MNHNS, CDR2 SASEGT. V was shortened by 9 bases and J by 3 bases, with 12 bases between the two germline ends. This CDR3 is 13 amino acids long. The CDR3 sequence: CASEDIINQPQHF. The CDR3 DNA sequence: TGTGCCAGTGAGGACATAATCAATCAGCCCCAGCATTTT.

The V call is TRBV4-3, the J call TRBJ2-2, with D tentatively TRBD1 (6 bases). Between the trimmed V and J ends, which lost 0 bases and 4 bases, there was a span of 12 bases. Germline assignment: CDR1 LGHNA and CDR2 YSLEER. This CDR3 has 16 residues. The CDR3 reads CASSQELGAGTGELFF. The CDR3 region has the DNA TGCGCCAGCAGCCAAGAGTTGGGGGCGGGCACCGGGGAGCTGTTTTTT.

In its sample, this clone was seen a few times. The chain is built from TRBV30 and TRBJ2-7; tentatively, D is TRBD1 (6 bases). This CDR3 is built from 13 residues. Germline loops: CDR1 GTSNPN, CDR2 SVGIG (reference sequence). V gave up 4 bases and J gave up 6 bases, with 16 bases separating them. CDR3 protein: CAWTANRVGEQYF. DNA of the CDR3: TGTGCCTGGACCGCTAACAGGGTGGGCGAGCAGTACTTC. The variable domain in full, with the rest retrieved from reference TRBV30 and TRBJ2-7, is SQTIHQWPATLVQPVGSPLSLECTVEGTSNPNLYWYRQAAGRGLQLLFYSVGIGQISSEVPQNLSASRPQDRQFILSSKKLLLSDSGFYLCAWTANRVGEQYFGPGTRLTVT.

This clone occurred once. V usage is TRBV6-5 and J usage is TRBJ2-5, with TRBD1 identical over 9 bases. Looked up from germline, CDR1 is MNHEY and CDR2 is SVGAGI. J was trimmed by 0 bases and V by 2 bases; bases with no gene match: 4. This CDR3 contains 16 residues. CDR3 coding DNA: TGTGCCAGCAGTTACCACGGGACAGGGAACCAAGAGACCCAGTACTTC. It specifies CASSYHGTGNQETQYF.